Presented here are 29 T cell receptor beta chains from one specimen sequenced in a study of blood T cell repertoires in COVID-19. Some clones are missing from TCRdb's copy, which holds only in-frame ones; the method was immunoSEQ multiplex PCR. The sample lists some 240,000 clones; approximately 78% were seen once. Sequenced sample: peripheral blood. Receptors originate from a woman aged 55-75 years with active or convalescent COVID-19.

The CDR3 loop reads CASSSRTVGYGYTF. The CDR3 nucleotides read TGTGCCAGCTCATCCCGGACAGTCGGCTATGGCTACACCTTC. The chain recombines TRBV18 with TRBJ1-2; the D gene is possibly TRBD1 (6 bases). CDR3 size: 14 residues. Trimming removed 5 bases at V and 4 bases at J, with 14 bases between. Germline-derived CDR1 and CDR2 are KGHSH and LQKENI.

CDR3 sequence (DNA): TGTGCCAGCAGCTCCCACACGGACAGGGGAGGCTACACCTTC. It translates to CASSSHTDRGGYTF. The chain joins TRBV7-3 to TRBJ1-2; 9 bases fit TRBD1. Germline V gives CDR1 SGHTA, CDR2 FQGTGA. V shed 4 bases, J shed 8 bases, and the junction held 8 bases outside the gene matches. The CDR3 extends over 14 amino acids.

The V call is TRBV18, the J call TRBJ1-2; D gene ambiguous. CDR1 is KGHSH and CDR2 is LQKENI in the germline V gene. CDR3 size: 14 residues. Trimming removed 1 base from V and 6 bases from J, with 12 bases in between. CDR3 sequence (DNA): TGTGCCAGCTCACCACGCAGCGTTGGAAATGGCTACACCTTC. As protein: CASSPRSVGNGYTF.

In this sample, this clone is medium-sized. This chain connects TRBV10-3 to TRBJ2-7; D is undetermined. This CDR3 is built from 13 residues. The V gene's germline CDR1 is ENHRY and CDR2 SYGVKD. Trimming removed 9 bases from V and 0 bases from J, with 12 bases in between. CDR3 sequence: CAIEDSNSYEQYF. In DNA, the CDR3 is TGTGCCATTGAAGACTCGAACTCCTACGAGCAGTACTTC.

This sequence joins TRBV29-1 and TRBJ1-1; no clear D. Germline loops: CDR1 SQVTM, CDR2 ANQGSEA. V lost 4 bases, J lost 3 bases, and 15 bases lay in between. The CDR3 sequence is 14 residues long. The CDR3 loop is CSVVLNAGHTEAFF. The CDR3 DNA follows: TGCAGCGTTGTGTTAAACGCAGGTCACACTGAAGCTTTCTTT.

The chain has TRBV9 and TRBJ2-5; 9 nucleotides line up with TRBD2. Germline V gene data show CDR1 as SGDLS and CDR2 as YYNGEE. Germline trimming cut 4 bases from V and 5 bases from J; bases unmatched to any gene: 6. The CDR3 is made up of 14 amino acids. As DNA, the CDR3 is TGTGCCAGCAGCCCGGGACTAGCCCAGGAGACCCAGTACTTC. Translation gives CASSPGLAQETQYF.

This clone was recorded a few times. The chain links TRBV7-8 to TRBJ2-5, with 9 bases aligning to TRBD1. Per the germline V gene, CDR1 is SGHVS and CDR2 is FQNEAQ. After removal of 5 bases from V and 4 bases from J, the junction contained 11 bases not matched to a gene. The CDR3 runs 16 residues. CDR3 in DNA: TGTGCCAGCAGCGCAAGGGGGACAGGGCAAAGAGAGACCCAGTACTTC. Amino acids: CASSARGTGQRETQYF.

Note on this clone: A junction boundary mismatches the germline segment, possibly from a read error. The chain is built from TRBV9 and TRBJ2-7; possibly TRBD2 for D (7 bases). The CDR3 extends over 16 amino acids. Germline loops: CDR1 SGDLS, CDR2 YYNGEE. Written as DNA, the CDR3 is TGTGCCAGCAGCCCGCAAGGCTCGGGGGGCTCCGACGAGCAGTACTTC. This codes for CASSPQGSGGSDEQYF.

The chain combines TRBV19 with TRBJ2-2; D is unresolved. Germline V gives CDR1 LNHDA, CDR2 SQIVND (reference sequence). The CDR3 sequence is 14 residues long. Trimming stripped 8 bases from V and 1 base from J, with 11 bases between. This chain's CDR3 is CASETQRNTGELFF. The CDR3 DNA follows: TGTGCCAGTGAGACCCAGCGGAACACCGGGGAGCTGTTTTTT.

The chain combines TRBV4-1 with TRBJ1-5; the D gene is possibly TRBD1 (6 bases). Germline values: CDR1 MGHRA, CDR2 YSYEKL. V lost 2 bases and J lost 4, with 9 bases in between. The CDR3 is 14 residues long. This CDR3 is CASSQWQGNQPQHF. The DNA of the CDR3 is TGCGCCAGCAGCCAATGGCAGGGGAATCAGCCCCAGCATTTT.

V and J are TRBV4-2 and TRBJ1-4; 11 bases agree with TRBD1. The germline V gene has CDR1 LGHNA and CDR2 YNFKEQ. There are 16 residues in the CDR3. V shed 2 bases and J 3 bases; nucleotides not matched to a gene: 2. The CDR3 DNA follows: TGTGCCAGCAGCCAATCGGGACAGGGGGCTAATGAAAAACTGTTTTTT. As protein: CASSQSGQGANEKLFF.

In its sample, this clone was seen a few times. J is TRBJ2-7 and V is TRBV6-5; TRBD1 matches 11 bases. Trimming cost V 8 bases and J 6 bases; bases outside gene matches: 12. This CDR3 spans 15 amino acids. From germline, CDR1 is MNHEY and CDR2 SVGAGI. Written as DNA, the CDR3 is TGTGCCAGCGACCCGGACAGGGGGCAAAATTTCGAGCAGTACTTC. Its translation: CASDPDRGQNFEQYF.

Comments on this clone: Other DNA sequences of this sample code for an identical CDR3. This chain links TRBV30 with TRBJ1-6, with a weak D call TRBD1 (6 bases). This CDR3 spans 13 amino acids. V was cut by 1 base and J by 7 bases, with 8 bases left in between. Germline CDR1 reads GTSNPN; CDR2 reads SVGIG (reference sequence). CDR3 sequence (DNA): TGTGCCTGGAGTGGGCAGGGGAATTCACCCCTCCACTTT. Translating it yields CAWSGQGNSPLHF.

The chain combines TRBV6-5 with TRBJ2-1, with 11 bases identical to TRBD1. V shed 5 bases, J shed 5 bases, and the junction held 2 bases outside the gene matches. The germline V gene encodes CDR1 MNHEY and CDR2 SVGAGI. The CDR3 spans 14 residues. The CDR3: CASSRDRGNNEQFF. CDR3 bases: TGTGCCAGCAGTCGGGACAGGGGGAACAATGAGCAGTTCTTC.

The CDR3 nucleotides read TGTGCCAGCAGCTTGGGCGGGGGCATGAACACTGAAGCTTTCTTT. Translated: CASSLGGGMNTEAFF. The gene calls are TRBV5-4 and TRBJ1-1; the D gene is possibly TRBD1 (6 bases). Germline CDR1 SGHNT, CDR2 YYREEE (reference sequence). The CDR3 is 15 amino acids. Trimming took 0 bases from V and 0 from J, leaving 9 bases between them.

The rearrangement joins TRBV6-5 to TRBJ2-5; a possible D gene is TRBD2 (6 bases). Looked up from germline, CDR1 is MNHEY and CDR2 is SVGAGI. V was clipped by 6 bases and J by 2 bases, with 16 bases between them. There are 15 residues in the CDR3. The CDR3 DNA sequence: TGTGCCAGCAGCAGGACTACACCAGCACAAGAGACCCAGTACTTC. Its protein is CASSRTTPAQETQYF.

The gene calls are TRBV7-3 and TRBJ2-7; TRBD1 matches 8 bases. This CDR3 is built from 14 residues. V lost 5 bases and J lost 2; bases outside the gene matches: 5. The germline V gene has CDR1 SGHTA and CDR2 FQGTGA. The DNA for the CDR3 is TGTGCCAGCAGCCCAACAGGGGGGCCCTACGAGCAGTACTTC. The encoded protein is CASSPTGGPYEQYF.

This chain joins TRBV6-5 and TRBJ2-7, with D perhaps matching TRBD2 (6 bases). The germline V gene encodes CDR1 MNHEY and CDR2 SVGAGI. V was pared by 2 bases and J by 0 bases, with 11 bases between. The CDR3 runs to 15 residues. The CDR3 sequence is CASSYTGLSSYEQYF. CDR3 coding DNA: TGTGCCAGCAGTTACACGGGACTGAGCTCCTACGAGCAGTACTTC.

CDR3 in DNA: TGTGCCAGCAGTTCACCCTCACAGGGTGGTGAGCAGTTCTTC. This gives the protein CASSSPSQGGEQFF. This chain joins TRBV6-2 or TRBV6-3 and TRBJ2-1; D might be TRBD1 (6 bases). The germline gives CDR1 MNHEY, CDR2 SVGEGT. The germline V and J ends were trimmed by 4 bases and 9 bases, with 16 bases remaining between them. The CDR3 contains 14 residues.

The chain links TRBV9 to TRBJ2-7, with TRBD2 matching over 14 bases. Germline CDR1 is SGDLS and CDR2 is YYNGEE. The CDR3 has 15 amino acids. J gave up 4 bases and V 7 bases, and 7 bases lay outside the gene matches. The CDR3 DNA is TGTGCCAGCGGGAAAGGGACTAGCGGGGGTTACGAGCAGTACTTC. It is translated as CASGKGTSGGYEQYF.

The chain combines TRBV5-1 with TRBJ1-2; 7 nucleotides align to TRBD1. This CDR3 region has 15 residues. From germline, CDR1 is SGHRS and CDR2 YFSETQ. The trim removed 4 bases at V and 4 bases at J, leaving 10 bases unmatched. The CDR3 nucleotides read TGCGCCAGCAGCCGGACAGGCCCCGGAGGCTATGGCTACACCTTC. Translation: CASSRTGPGGYGYTF. Variable domain in full (rest from reference TRBV5-1 and TRBJ1-2): KAGVTQTPRYLIKTRGQQVTLSCSPISGHRSVSWYQQTPGQGLQFLFEYFSETQRNKGNFPGRFSGRQFSNSRSEMNVSTLELGDSALYLCASSRTGPGGYGYTFGSGTRLTVV.

The J gene is TRBJ1-3, the V gene TRBV13, with 8 bases fitting TRBD1. CDR3 length equals 18 residues. V was pared by 5 bases and J by 0 bases, with 12 bases of the junction left unmatched. From germline, CDR1 is PRHDT and CDR2 FYEKMQ (reference sequence). The CDR3 loop is CASSPKTDRAASGNTIYF. CDR3 DNA: TGTGCCAGCAGCCCTAAGACGGACAGGGCAGCCTCTGGAAACACCATATATTTT.

J is TRBJ2-2 and V is TRBV5-1; 10 bases match TRBD1. Germline trimming cut 0 bases from V and 0 bases from J; bases unmatched to any gene: 5. The CDR3 contains 18 residues. The germline CDR1 and CDR2 sequences are SGHRS and YFSETQ. The DNA for the CDR3 is TGCGCCAGCAGCTTGGTCTGGACAGGGGGTGCGAACACCGGGGAGCTGTTTTTT. Translated: CASSLVWTGGANTGELFF.

This clone occurred once. The chain is built from TRBV3-1 (or the pseudogene TRBV3-2) and TRBJ2-1; 8 bases are shared with TRBD2. The CDR3 is made up of 14 amino acids. V dropped 4 bases and J dropped 6; count of bases not matched to a gene: 5. Germline V lookup: CDR1 LGHDT, CDR2 YNNKEL (reference sequence). CDR3 sequence (DNA): TGTGCCAGCAGCCCCCGCCGGGGGGGCAATGAGCAGTTCTTC. Protein: CASSPRRGGNEQFF.

This chain joins TRBV11-3 and TRBJ2-1; 8 nucleotides agree with TRBD2. The CDR3 length is 16 residues. Trimming at V came to 1 base and at J to 9 bases, leaving 11 bases not matched to a gene. CDR1 and CDR2 (germline): SGHNT, YENEEA. CDR3 DNA: TGTGCCAGCAGCTTAGGGGGGCCCGGGACTAGTAGTGAGCAGTTCTTC. As protein: CASSLGGPGTSSEQFF.

This clone was counted only a few times. The V gene is TRBV5-6, the J gene TRBJ1-5; TRBD1 aligns across 11 bases. V was clipped by 3 bases and J by 7 bases; unmatched bases: 6. The CDR3 totals 15 residues. Germline V gene lookup returns CDR1 SGHDT and CDR2 YYEEEE. CDR3 nucleotides: TGTGCCAGCAGCTCTGGACAGGGGGCTGGGCAGCCCCAGCATTTT. This sequence encodes CASSSGQGAGQPQHF.

This chain joins TRBV29-1 and TRBJ2-1, with a weak D call TRBD1 (6 bases). The germline CDR1 and CDR2 sequences are SQVTM and ANQGSEA. Trimming stripped 1 base from V and 5 bases from J, with 12 bases between. The CDR3 length is 14 residues. The CDR3, as DNA: TGCAGCGTTGAAGGGGGGCCGATAAACAATGAGCAGTTCTTC. It is translated as CSVEGGPINNEQFF.

The chain combines TRBV20-1 with TRBJ1-2; 7 nucleotides align to TRBD1. Germline V gene data show CDR1 as DFQATT and CDR2 as SNEGSKA (reference sequence). J was trimmed by 5 bases and V by 3 bases; bases with no gene match: 9. The CDR3 has 14 amino acids. The CDR3 protein is CSASAGTEPYGYTF. The CDR3 DNA reads as TGCAGTGCTAGTGCAGGGACAGAGCCTTATGGCTACACCTTC.

This chain connects TRBV7-2 to TRBJ1-2; the D is unclear. CDR1 SGHTA and CDR2 FQGNSA come from the germline V gene. This CDR3 is built from 15 residues. Trimming cost V 3 bases and J 8 bases, with 19 bases left between them. In nucleotides, the CDR3 is TGTGCCAGCAGCTTTCCCCCGGTGGGAGTAGGGGGCTACACCTTC. Amino acid sequence: CASSFPPVGVGGYTF.